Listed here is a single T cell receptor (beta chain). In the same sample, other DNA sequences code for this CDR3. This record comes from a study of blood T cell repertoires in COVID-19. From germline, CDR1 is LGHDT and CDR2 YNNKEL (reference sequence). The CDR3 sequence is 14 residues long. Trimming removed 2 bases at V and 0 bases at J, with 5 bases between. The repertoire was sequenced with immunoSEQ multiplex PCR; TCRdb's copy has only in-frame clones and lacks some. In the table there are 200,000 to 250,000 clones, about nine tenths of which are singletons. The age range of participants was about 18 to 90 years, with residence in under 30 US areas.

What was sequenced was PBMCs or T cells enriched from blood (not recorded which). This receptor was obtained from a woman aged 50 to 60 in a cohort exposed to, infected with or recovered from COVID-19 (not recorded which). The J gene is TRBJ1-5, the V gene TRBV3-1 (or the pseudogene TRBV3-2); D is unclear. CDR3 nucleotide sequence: TGTGCCAGCAGCCAACGGGATAGCAATCAGCCCCAGCATTTT. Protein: CASSQRDSNQPQHF.